The 32 T cell receptor beta chains listed next were all sequenced from one sample in a study of blood T cell repertoires in COVID-19. TCRdb keeps only in-frame clones here, not all; method: immunoSEQ multiplex PCR. The data show a few hundred thousand clones, over 85% seen once. Source material: PBMCs or T cells enriched from blood (not recorded which). The receptors here all came from a woman in her forties or fifties who had been exposed to COVID-19.

The gene calls are TRBV3-1 (or the pseudogene TRBV3-2) and TRBJ1-2, with D hard to call. The CDR3 length is 15 residues. Germline loops: CDR1 LGHDT, CDR2 YNNKEL (reference sequence). The germline V and J ends were trimmed by 0 bases and 2 bases, with 10 bases remaining between them. CDR3 region: CASSQDYARNYGYTF. CDR3 DNA sequence: TGTGCCAGCAGCCAAGATTACGCACGGAACTATGGCTACACCTTC.

This clone was seen only once. The chain recombines TRBV2 with TRBJ1-2; 7 nucleotides line up with TRBD1. Unmatched junction bases numbered 11, after V lost 6 bases and J lost 4 bases. Germline V gives CDR1 SNHLY, CDR2 FYNNEI. The CDR3 has 15 amino acids. CDR3: CASRGGTVSFYGYTF. The CDR3 nucleotides are TGTGCCAGCAGGGGCGGGACAGTTTCTTTCTATGGCTACACCTTC.

This chain uses TRBV25-1 with TRBJ1-3, with 8 bases that match TRBD1. Germline V gene lookup returns CDR1 MGHDK and CDR2 SYGVNS. The V and J ends lost 3 bases and 4 bases, in that order; junction bases with no gene match: 5. CDR3 length: 15 residues. The CDR3 DNA reads TGTGCCAGCAGTGATCCCAGGACAGGGGGAAACACCATATATTTT. Protein sequence: CASSDPRTGGNTIYF.

CDR3 sequence (DNA): TGTGCCAGCAGCCAAGCGCACAGTAACTATGGCTACACCTTC. It codes for CASSQAHSNYGYTF. The chain links TRBV3-1 (or the pseudogene TRBV3-2) to TRBJ1-2; D is undetermined. CDR3 size: 14 residues. The V gene's germline CDR1 is LGHDT and CDR2 YNNKEL (reference sequence). With 1 base removed from V and 1 base from J, the gap between germline ends came to 7 bases.

The chain recombines TRBV6-5 with TRBJ1-1; 8 bases match TRBD1. Germline V gene sequence: CDR1 MNHEY, CDR2 SVGAGI. The CDR3 has 16 residues. The ends lost 4 bases at V and 1 base at J; junction bases unmatched: 8. The CDR3 reads CASSSDRTGRNTEAFF. DNA of the CDR3: TGTGCCAGCAGTTCCGACAGGACAGGGAGGAACACTGAAGCTTTCTTT.

The chain recombines TRBV15 with TRBJ1-5, with 7 bases matching TRBD1. Germline loops: CDR1 LNHNV, CDR2 YYDKDF (reference sequence). V lost 2 bases to trimming and J lost 0 bases; unmatched junction nucleotides: 1. This CDR3 is 15 amino acids long. CDR3 nucleotide sequence: TGTGCCACCAGCAGATACAGGGGTAGCAATCAGCCCCAGCATTTT. It specifies CATSRYRGSNQPQHF.

There are a few counts of this clone. The CDR3 loop reads CASSSPQTGNIQYF. The CDR3 coding sequence is TGTGCCAGCAGCTCGCCCCAGACGGGAAACATTCAGTACTTC. The V and J genes are TRBV9 and TRBJ2-4; D gene unclear. V lost 4 bases and J lost 6, with 14 bases in between. The CDR3 covers 14 residues. The germline V gene has CDR1 SGDLS and CDR2 YYNGEE.

The V call is TRBV2, the J call TRBJ1-6, with 9 bases aligning to TRBD1. The CDR3 contains 14 residues. Germline CDR1 reads SNHLY; CDR2 reads FYNNEI. The J segment lost 7 bases and the V segment lost 6 bases, leaving 4 bases of the junction unmatched. CDR3: CASRGQGGNSPLHF. DNA of the CDR3: TGTGCCAGCAGGGGACAGGGTGGAAATTCACCCCTCCACTTT. Together with reference TRBV2 and TRBJ1-6, the CDR3 gives the full variable domain: EPEVTQTPSHQVTQMGQEVILRCVPISNHLYFYWYRQILGQKVEFLVSFYNNEISEKSEIFDDQFSVERPDGSNFTLKIRSTKLEDSAMYFCASRGQGGNSPLHFGNGTRLTVT.

The CDR3 region is CASSRGYPGTGGHEQYF. The CDR3 DNA reads TGTGCCAGCAGCCGGGGGTACCCCGGGACAGGGGGCCACGAGCAGTACTTC. The chain carries TRBV3-1 (or the pseudogene TRBV3-2) and TRBJ2-7; 12 bases are shared with TRBD1. Germline V gene lookup returns CDR1 LGHDT and CDR2 YNNKEL (reference sequence). This CDR3 region has 17 residues. The junction had 12 bases not matched to a gene; V was cut back by 4 bases and J by 5 bases.

The V and J genes are TRBV4-2 and TRBJ2-7, with TRBD1 as a possible D gene (8 bases). V was trimmed by 3 bases and J by 3 bases, leaving 12 bases between them. The CDR3 contains 14 residues. CDR1 and CDR2 (germline): LGHNA, YNFKEQ. CDR3 sequence (DNA): TGTGCCAGCAGCCAGACAGGGGAGGGCTACGAGCAGTACTTC. It yields the protein CASSQTGEGYEQYF.

Here the CDR3 DNA reads TGTGCCAGCAGGCCCAGGGGGGCCTACGAGCAGTACTTC. Protein sequence: CASRPRGAYEQYF. The chain couples TRBV6-5 to TRBJ2-7; TRBD1 is a possible D gene (7 bases). This CDR3 has 13 amino acids. The V and J ends lost 6 bases and 2 bases respectively, with 11 bases between them. CDR1 is MNHEY and CDR2 is SVGAGI in the germline V gene.

The CDR3 region is CASSLGSTNEQFF. The CDR3 nucleotides are TGTGCCAGCAGCTTAGGATCGACTAATGAGCAGTTCTTC. J is TRBJ2-1 and V is TRBV7-8; D remains unclear. The CDR3 contains 13 residues. Germline V gene sequence: CDR1 SGHVS, CDR2 FQNEAQ. V was shortened by 1 base and J by 7 bases, with 8 bases between the two germline ends.

This rearrangement joins TRBV5-6 to TRBJ2-7; 11 bases map to TRBD2. This CDR3 has 16 amino acids. V lost 1 base to trimming and J lost 3 bases; unmatched junction nucleotides: 6. In germline, CDR1 is SGHDT, CDR2 YYEEEE. The CDR3 bases are TGTGCCAGCAGCTTGTTTACTAGCGGGGGCCTCTACGAGCAGTACTTC. Residues: CASSLFTSGGLYEQYF.

The genes are TRBV4-1 and TRBJ1-2; D unclear. Germline V gene sequence: CDR1 MGHRA, CDR2 YSYEKL. This CDR3 spans 14 amino acids. The V end was cut by 1 base, the J end by 7 bases, with 13 bases between. This CDR3 is CASSQVGPLRGYTF. The CDR3 DNA sequence: TGCGCCAGCAGCCAAGTGGGCCCGTTGCGTGGCTACACCTTC.

The V and J genes are TRBV19 and TRBJ1-6; 8 bases map to TRBD1. Losses at the gene ends were 4 bases for V and 6 bases for J; bases not matched to a gene: 11. Germline CDR1 LNHDA, CDR2 SQIVND (reference sequence). The CDR3 covers 17 residues. DNA of the CDR3: TGTGCCAGTAGTACATCCTCGAGGACAGGGACTAATTCACCCCTCCACTTT. It translates to CASSTSSRTGTNSPLHF.

V gene TRBV28 combines with J gene TRBJ2-3; tentative D call: TRBD2 (6 bases). This CDR3 is 17 amino acids long. Germline-derived CDR1 and CDR2 are MDHEN and SYDVKM. Trimming cost V 7 bases and J 3 bases, with 23 bases left between them. The CDR3 nucleotides read TGTGCCAGCAAACCCTCAACCGGGGCGGGATTAACAGATACGCAGTATTTT. Its translation: CASKPSTGAGLTDTQYF.

This rearrangement joins TRBV6-1 to TRBJ1-1; D gene unclear. The CDR3 contains 16 residues. Per the germline V gene, CDR1 is MNHNS and CDR2 is SASEGT. Trimming removed 1 base from V and 1 base from J, with 13 bases in between. The CDR3 DNA reads as TGTGCCAGCAGTGAAGTTTTTGCCCCTACGAACACTGAAGCTTTCTTT. This gives the protein CASSEVFAPTNTEAFF.

The J gene is TRBJ1-1, the V gene TRBV11-3, with D uncertain. Per the germline V gene, CDR1 is SGHNT and CDR2 is YENEEA. Trimming removed 3 bases from V and 2 bases from J, with 7 bases in between. The CDR3 covers 13 residues. The CDR3 is CASSFNGNTEAFF. Written as DNA, the CDR3 is TGTGCCAGCAGCTTCAACGGTAACACTGAAGCTTTCTTT.

In its sample, this clone was seen once. The chain uses TRBV30 and TRBJ2-1, with 11 bases lining up with TRBD1. With V trimmed by 5 bases and J by 6 bases, 6 bases remained unmatched. CDR3 length: 14 amino acids. Germline V lookup: CDR1 GTSNPN, CDR2 SVGIG (reference sequence). This chain's CDR3 is CAWCRDRGTNEQFF. The CDR3 DNA is TGTGCCTGGTGCAGGGACAGGGGGACCAATGAGCAGTTCTTC.

For the CDR3, the DNA is TGTGCCAGCAGTCCAAGCGGAGGAGAGAGCTCCTATAATTCACCCCTCCACTTT. This encodes CASSPSGGESSYNSPLHF. The V call is TRBV3-1 (or the pseudogene TRBV3-2), the J call TRBJ1-6; D is uncertain. The CDR3 covers 18 residues. Per germline, CDR1 LGHDT and CDR2 YNNKEL (reference sequence). V dropped 6 bases and J dropped 0 bases, with 18 bases sitting between them.

This sequence joins TRBV19 and TRBJ1-5; D might be TRBD1 (6 bases). The germline V gene has CDR1 LNHDA and CDR2 SQIVND (reference sequence). V was pared by 5 bases and J by 6 bases, with 14 bases between. The CDR3 consists of 14 residues. CDR3 in amino acids: CASSVQGGGQPQHF. The CDR3 DNA is TGTGCCAGTAGTGTACAGGGTGGCGGTCAGCCCCAGCATTTT.

The rearrangement joins TRBV20-1 to TRBJ1-2, with D maybe TRBD1 (5 bases). The CDR3 has 11 residues. Germline V gene sequence: CDR1 DFQATT, CDR2 SNEGSKA (reference sequence). Trimming shortened V by 6 bases and J by 2 bases, and 7 bases separated the two germline ends. The CDR3 spells CSARENYGYTF. The CDR3 coding sequence is TGCAGTGCCAGGGAAAACTATGGCTACACCTTC.

V gene TRBV6-5 combines with J gene TRBJ1-1; D uncertain. The V end lost 7 bases, the J end lost 4 bases, and 13 bases lay between the germline ends. The CDR3 is made up of 13 amino acids. Germline CDR1 is MNHEY and CDR2 is SVGAGI. The CDR3 DNA is TGTGCCAGCACGGGTTTGTGGATCACTGAAGCTTTCTTT. Residues: CASTGLWITEAFF.

The chain employs TRBV3-1 (or the pseudogene TRBV3-2) and TRBJ2-7; possibly TRBD2 for D (5 bases). V was shortened by 3 bases and J by 2 bases, with 8 bases between the two germline ends. Germline values: CDR1 LGHDT, CDR2 YNNKEL (reference sequence). The CDR3 runs 13 residues. Here the CDR3 reads CASSQEVPYEQYF. CDR3 nucleotides: TGTGCCAGCAGCCAGGAGGTCCCCTACGAGCAGTACTTC.

V gene TRBV6-1 combines with J gene TRBJ1-5; D is perhaps TRBD1 (5 bases). Germline V lookup: CDR1 MNHNS, CDR2 SASEGT. The length of the CDR3 is 14 residues. The germline V and J ends were trimmed by 3 bases and 5 bases, with 11 bases remaining between them. The CDR3 DNA reads as TGTGCCAGCAGTGAGAGGACAAGGGATCAGCCCCAGCATTTT. This encodes CASSERTRDQPQHF.

This sequence joins TRBV30 and TRBJ2-7; 7 bases line up with TRBD1. The length of the CDR3 is 13 residues. Trimming cost V 5 bases and J 2 bases; bases outside gene matches: 6. Germline V gene lookup returns CDR1 GTSNPN and CDR2 SVGIG (reference sequence). The CDR3 nucleotides read TGTGCCTGGGGTCCCGGGACAGCCTACGAGCAGTACTTC. Translation: CAWGPGTAYEQYF.

This clone came up once. V usage is TRBV18 and J usage is TRBJ2-1; TRBD1 agrees at 7 bases. CDR1 and CDR2 (germline): KGHSH, LQKENI. Trimming took 4 bases from V and 7 from J; bases not matched to a gene: 4. This CDR3 has 13 amino acids. CDR3 nucleotide sequence: TGTGCCAGCTCACAAGGGACAGCTAATGAGCAGTTCTTC. Amino acids: CASSQGTANEQFF. Using reference TRBV18 and TRBJ2-1 for the parts outside the CDR3, the full variable domain is NAGVMQNPRHLVRRRGQEARLRCSPMKGHSHVYWYRQLPEEGLKFMVYLQKENIIDESGMPKERFSAEFPKEGPSILRIQQVVRGDSAAYFCASSQGTANEQFFGPGTRLTVL.

The chain recombines TRBV5-4 with TRBJ2-7; 8 bases are shared with TRBD1. Per germline, CDR1 SGHNT and CDR2 YYREEE (reference sequence). The CDR3 runs 15 residues. The junction had 8 bases not matched to a gene; V was cut back by 4 bases and J by 2 bases. CDR3 residues: CASSPGTGFTYEQYF. The CDR3, as DNA: TGTGCCAGCAGCCCTGGGACAGGATTCACCTACGAGCAGTACTTC. The full variable domain, its missing parts supplied by reference TRBV5-4 and TRBJ2-7, is ETGVTQSPTHLIKTRGQQVTLRCSSQSGHNTVSWYQQALGQGPQFIFQYYREEENGRGNFPPRFSGLQFPNYSSELNVNALELDDSALYLCASSPGTGFTYEQYFGPGTRLTVT.

This sequence joins TRBV4-1 and TRBJ1-2, with D unclear. CDR3 length: 15 residues. Per the germline V gene, CDR1 is MGHRA and CDR2 is YSYEKL. Between the trimmed V and J ends, which lost 0 bases and 0 bases, there was a span of 8 bases. The CDR3 bases are TGCGCCAGCAGCCAAGATAACACCGCTAACTATGGCTACACCTTC. The encoded protein is CASSQDNTANYGYTF.

V gene TRBV12-3 or TRBV12-4 combines with J gene TRBJ1-4; no firm D call. V gave up 3 bases and J gave up 5 bases, with 7 bases separating them. The CDR3 is 13 residues long. The CDR3 here is CASSFGGNEKLFF. In nucleotides, the CDR3 is TGTGCCAGCAGTTTTGGCGGAAATGAAAAACTGTTTTTT.

The chain employs TRBV19 and TRBJ1-1, with a possible D match to TRBD1 (6 bases). The V and J ends lost 0 bases and 1 base respectively, with 15 bases between them. CDR3 length: 17 amino acids. Germline assignment: CDR1 LNHDA and CDR2 SQIVND (reference sequence). In nucleotides, the CDR3 is TGTGCCAGTAGTATAGAGCTATATCAGGGGCAGAACACTGAAGCTTTCTTT. Amino acids: CASSIELYQGQNTEAFF.

This clone occurred a few times. J is TRBJ1-3 and V is TRBV6-5; D gene uncertain. The CDR3 is made up of 14 amino acids. The ends were cut back, 7 bases at V and 4 bases at J, with 14 bases in the middle. The germline gives CDR1 MNHEY, CDR2 SVGAGI. The CDR3: CASIQTAGGNTIYF. In DNA form, the CDR3 reads TGTGCCAGCATTCAGACGGCAGGCGGAAACACCATATATTTT.